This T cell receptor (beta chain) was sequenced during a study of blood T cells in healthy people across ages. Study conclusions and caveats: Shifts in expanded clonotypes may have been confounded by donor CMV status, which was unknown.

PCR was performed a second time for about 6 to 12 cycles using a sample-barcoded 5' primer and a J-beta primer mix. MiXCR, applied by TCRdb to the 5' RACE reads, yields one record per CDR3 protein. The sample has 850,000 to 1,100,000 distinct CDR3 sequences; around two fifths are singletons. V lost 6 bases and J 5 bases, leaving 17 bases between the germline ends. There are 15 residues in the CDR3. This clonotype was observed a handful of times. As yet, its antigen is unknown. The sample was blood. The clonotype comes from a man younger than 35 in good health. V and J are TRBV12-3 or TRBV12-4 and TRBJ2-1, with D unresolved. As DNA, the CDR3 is TGTGCCAGCAGCCCCACCGGGCTTATGCACAATGAGCAGTTCTTC. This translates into CASSPTGLMHNEQFF.